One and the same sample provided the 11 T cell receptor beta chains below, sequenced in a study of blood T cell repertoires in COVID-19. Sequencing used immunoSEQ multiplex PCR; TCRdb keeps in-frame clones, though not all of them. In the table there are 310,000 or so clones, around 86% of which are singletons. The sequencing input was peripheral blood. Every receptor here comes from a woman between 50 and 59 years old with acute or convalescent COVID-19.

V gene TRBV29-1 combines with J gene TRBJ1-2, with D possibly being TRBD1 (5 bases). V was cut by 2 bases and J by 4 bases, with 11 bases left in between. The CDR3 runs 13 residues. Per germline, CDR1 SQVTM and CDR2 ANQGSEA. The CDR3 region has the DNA TGCAGCGTTGAACTAGGGGCGAGCTATGGCTACACCTTC. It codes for CSVELGASYGYTF. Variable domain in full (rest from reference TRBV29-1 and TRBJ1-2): SAVISQKPSRDICQRGTSLTIQCQVDSQVTMMFWYRQQPGQSLTLIATANQGSEATYESGFVIDKFPISRPNLTFSTLTVSNMSPEDSSIYLCSVELGASYGYTFGSGTRLTVV.

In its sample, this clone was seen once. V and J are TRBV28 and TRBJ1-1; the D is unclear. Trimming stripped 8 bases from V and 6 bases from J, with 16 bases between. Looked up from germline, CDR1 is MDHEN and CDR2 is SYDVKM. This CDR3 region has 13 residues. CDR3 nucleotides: TGTGCCAGCCTCCGCGCCCAGGTTCCTGAAGCTTTCTTT. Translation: CASLRAQVPEAFF.

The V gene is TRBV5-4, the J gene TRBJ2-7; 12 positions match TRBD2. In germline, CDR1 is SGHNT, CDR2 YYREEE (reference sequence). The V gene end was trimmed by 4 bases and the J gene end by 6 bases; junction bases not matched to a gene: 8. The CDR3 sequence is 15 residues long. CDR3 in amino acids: CASSTRTSGKFEQYF. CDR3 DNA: TGTGCCAGCAGCACCAGGACTAGCGGGAAATTCGAGCAGTACTTC.

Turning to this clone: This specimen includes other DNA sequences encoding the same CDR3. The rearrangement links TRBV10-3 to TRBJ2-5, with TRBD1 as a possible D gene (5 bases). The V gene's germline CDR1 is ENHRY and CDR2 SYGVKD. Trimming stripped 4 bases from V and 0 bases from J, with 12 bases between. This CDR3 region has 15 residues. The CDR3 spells CAISGTSSYQETQYF. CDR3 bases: TGTGCCATCAGTGGGACATCCTCGTACCAAGAGACCCAGTACTTC.

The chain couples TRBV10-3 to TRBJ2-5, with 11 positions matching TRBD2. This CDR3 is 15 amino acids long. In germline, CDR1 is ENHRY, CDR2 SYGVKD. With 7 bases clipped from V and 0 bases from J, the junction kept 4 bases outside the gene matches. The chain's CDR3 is CAIKGTSGNQETQYF. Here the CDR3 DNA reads TGTGCCATCAAAGGGACTAGCGGAAACCAAGAGACCCAGTACTTC.

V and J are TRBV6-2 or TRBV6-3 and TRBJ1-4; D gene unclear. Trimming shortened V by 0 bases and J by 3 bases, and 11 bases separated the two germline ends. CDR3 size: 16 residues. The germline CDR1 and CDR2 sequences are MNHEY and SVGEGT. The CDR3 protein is CASSYSFSGPNEKLFF. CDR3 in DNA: TGTGCCAGCAGTTACTCTTTCAGTGGGCCTAATGAAAAACTGTTTTTT.

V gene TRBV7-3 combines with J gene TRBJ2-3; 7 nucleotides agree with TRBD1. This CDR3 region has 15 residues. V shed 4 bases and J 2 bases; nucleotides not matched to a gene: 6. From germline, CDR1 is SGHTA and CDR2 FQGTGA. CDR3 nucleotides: TGTGCCAGCAGCTCCTCGACAGGGAACACAGATACGCAGTATTTT. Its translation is CASSSSTGNTDTQYF.

The CDR3 DNA reads TGTGCCACCAGCAGTTGGGGGACTAGCGGGAGCGCAGAGACCCAGTACTTC. This translates into CATSSWGTSGSAETQYF. The V call is TRBV15, the J call TRBJ2-5; 14 bases match TRBD2. The CDR3 covers 17 residues. The germline V gene has CDR1 LNHNV and CDR2 YYDKDF (reference sequence). The V segment lost 3 bases and the J segment 4 bases; nucleotides outside the gene matches: 7. Full variable domain (remainder filled in from reference TRBV15 and TRBJ2-5): DAMVIQNPRYQVTQFGKPVTLSCSQTLNHNVMYWYQQKSSQAPKLLFHYYDKDFNNEADTPDNFQSRRPNTSFCFLDIRSPGLGDTAMYLCATSSWGTSGSAETQYFGPGTRLLVL.

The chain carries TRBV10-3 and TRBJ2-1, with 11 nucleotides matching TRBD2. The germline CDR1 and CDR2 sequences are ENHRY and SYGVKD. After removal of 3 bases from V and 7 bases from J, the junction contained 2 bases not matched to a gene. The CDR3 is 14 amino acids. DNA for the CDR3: TGTGCCATCAGTGACACTAGCGGGAGAAATGAGCAGTTCTTC. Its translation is CAISDTSGRNEQFF.

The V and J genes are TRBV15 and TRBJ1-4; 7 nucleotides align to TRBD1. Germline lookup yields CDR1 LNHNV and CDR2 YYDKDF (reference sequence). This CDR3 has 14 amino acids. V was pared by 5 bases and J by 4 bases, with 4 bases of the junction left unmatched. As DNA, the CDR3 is TGTGCCACCAGCCTGACAGGGATTAATGAAAAACTGTTTTTT. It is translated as CATSLTGINEKLFF.

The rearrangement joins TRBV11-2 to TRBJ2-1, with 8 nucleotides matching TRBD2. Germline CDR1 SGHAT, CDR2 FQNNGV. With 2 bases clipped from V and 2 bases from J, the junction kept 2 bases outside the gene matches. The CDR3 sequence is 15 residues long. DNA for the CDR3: TGTGCCAGCAGCTTATATAGCGGGGCCTACAATGAGCAGTTCTTC. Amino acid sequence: CASSLYSGAYNEQFF.